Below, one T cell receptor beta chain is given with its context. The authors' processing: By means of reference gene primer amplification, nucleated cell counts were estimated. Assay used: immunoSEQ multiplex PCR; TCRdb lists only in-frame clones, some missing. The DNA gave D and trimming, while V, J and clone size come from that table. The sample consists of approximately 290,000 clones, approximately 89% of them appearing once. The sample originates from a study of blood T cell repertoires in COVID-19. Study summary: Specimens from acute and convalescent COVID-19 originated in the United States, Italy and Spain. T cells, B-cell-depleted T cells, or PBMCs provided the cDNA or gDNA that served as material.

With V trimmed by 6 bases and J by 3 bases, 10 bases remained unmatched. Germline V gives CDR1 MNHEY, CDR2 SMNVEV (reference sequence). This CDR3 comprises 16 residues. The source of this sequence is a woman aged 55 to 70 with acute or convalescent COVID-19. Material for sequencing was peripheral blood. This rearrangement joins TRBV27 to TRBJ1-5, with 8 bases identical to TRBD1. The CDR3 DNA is TGTGCCAGCAGCTCCAGGGGGCAGGTTCTCAATCAGCCCCAGCATTTT. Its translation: CASSSRGQVLNQPQHF.